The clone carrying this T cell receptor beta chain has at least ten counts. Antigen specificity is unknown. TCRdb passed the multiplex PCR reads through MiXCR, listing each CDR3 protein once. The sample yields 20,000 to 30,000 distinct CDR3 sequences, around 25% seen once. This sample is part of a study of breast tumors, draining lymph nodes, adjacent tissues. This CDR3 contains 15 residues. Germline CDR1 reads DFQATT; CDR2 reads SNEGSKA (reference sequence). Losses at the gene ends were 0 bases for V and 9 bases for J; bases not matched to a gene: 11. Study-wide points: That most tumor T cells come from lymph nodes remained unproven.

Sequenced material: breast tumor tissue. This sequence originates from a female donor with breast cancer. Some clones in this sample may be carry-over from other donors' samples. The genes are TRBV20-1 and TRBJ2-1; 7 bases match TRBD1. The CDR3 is CSARDHIPPGGEQFF. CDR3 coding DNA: TGCAGTGCTAGAGATCACATTCCCCCAGGGGGTGAGCAGTTCTTC.